This T cell receptor (beta chain) is drawn from a study of a mutant IDH1 vaccine in newly diagnosed glioma. The wider study: Those enrolled had earlier been treated with radiotherapy, temozolomide, or both, mostly both. The study, taken as a whole, reports: Of all patients, around 94% showed vaccine-induced immune responses. Apparently unrelated to pseudoprogression were changes in the top peripheral T cell clonotypes.

Time point defined: week 23, last vaccination. With topical imiquimod, each dose of the vaccine consisted of 300 ug of mutant IDH1 20-mer peptide. Clones were read by immunoSEQ multiplex PCR, and TCRdb kept only the in-frame ones, dropping some. Of 70,000 to 90,000 clones listed, 65% to 90% are singletons. Concerning this clone itself: Its antigen is currently unknown.

J gave up 9 bases and V 2 bases, and 15 bases lay outside the gene matches. Germline-derived CDR1 and CDR2 are SGHRS and YFSETQ. The length of the CDR3 is 17 residues. J is TRBJ2-1 and V is TRBV5-1; 9 bases map to TRBD2. Sequencing used PBMCs, obtained from a glioma patient whose treatment included an IDH1 peptide vaccine. The receptor comes from a man aged 25 to 40 with glioma. Some clones in this sample may be carry-over from other donors' samples. The chain's CDR3 is CASSLAGGSGRIGEQFF. In nucleotides, the CDR3 is TGCGCCAGCAGCTTAGCAGGTGGGAGCGGGAGGATTGGTGAGCAGTTCTTC.